This TCR beta chain was profiled in a study of T-cell reconstitution after alpha-beta-depleted transplantation in children. Germline V gives CDR1 LGHDT, CDR2 YNNKEL (reference sequence). The length of the CDR3 is 14 residues. V was cut by 4 bases and J by 4 bases, with 11 bases left in between. The sample holds many counts of this clonotype. A TCRbeta library incorporating unique molecular identifiers was prepared. One entry per CDR3 protein, called by TCRdb with MiXCR from the PCR reads. The data show under 300,000 distinct CDR3 sequences, 11% seen once. The receptor was derived from a male patient under 10 years old who had a stem cell transplant for chronic granulomatous disease, so the T cells may come from the graft donor. The genes are TRBV3-1 and TRBJ2-1; D tentatively reads TRBD1 or TRBD2 (5 bases each). The sample was peripheral blood, taken 180 days after TCRalphabeta/CD19-depleted stem cell transplant. CDR3 DNA sequence: TGTGCCAGCAGCCCCACGGGGCCTTACAATGAGCAGTTCTTC. Translation gives CASSPTGPYNEQFF.